The sequence of this T cell receptor (beta chain) was determined in a study of OX40 agonist ivuxolimab in advanced cancers. Sequencing was performed with immunoSEQ multiplex PCR; in TCRdb, only in-frame clones are kept and a portion is missing. The sample lists 90,000 or so clones, 91% occurring once. CDR3 length: 15 amino acids. Germline V gives CDR1 MNHNS, CDR2 SASEGT. Trimming pared 2 bases from V and 3 bases from J, leaving 11 bases between. V usage is TRBV6-1 and J usage is TRBJ2-1, with D tentatively TRBD2 (5 bases). The receptor was derived from an adult with an advanced solid tumor such as melanoma, head and neck, liver or kidney cancer. The sequencing here drew on CD4+ or CD8+ T cells sorted from blood, taken in a trial of the OX40 agonist ivuxolimab. DNA for the CDR3: TGTGCCAGCAGTGAACTAAGCGGAGGCTACAATGAGCAGTTCTTC. Residues: CASSELSGGYNEQFF.